This T cell receptor (beta chain) was documented in a study of blood T cell repertoires in COVID-19. Across the study: Both acute and convalescent COVID-19 samples were obtained from the United States, Italy and Spain. The cDNA or gDNA used as material had been derived from T cells, B-cell-depleted T cells, or PBMCs.

TCRdb's table, derived via immunoSEQ multiplex PCR, lists solely in-frame clones and lacks some. Of 100,000 to 150,000 clones listed, more than 70% are singletons. Germline values: CDR1 MNHNY, CDR2 SVGAGI (reference sequence). CDR3 length equals 13 residues. Trimming cost V 8 bases and J 7 bases; bases outside gene matches: 9. This receptor was obtained from a human donor in a cohort sampled during active COVID-19. The rearrangement links TRBV6-6 to TRBJ2-7, with 9 bases identical to TRBD1. What was sequenced was peripheral blood. The CDR3, as DNA: TGTGCCAGCCGGAGACAGGGGGAGCGGGAGCAGTACTTC. This encodes CASRRQGEREQYF.